The present T cell receptor beta chain was sequenced within a study of T-cell reconstitution after alpha-beta-depleted transplantation in children listed by TCRdb under 2016. General notes on the study: T-cell immune reconstitution after TCRalphabeta/CD19-depleted allogeneic hematopoietic cell transplantation in children was quantitatively tracked in the study by means of TCR repertoire profiling.

What the work shows at the level of the full study, not this receptor alone: Hyperexpanded clone frequencies declined over subsequent months; after one year, T-cell counts and TCRbeta diversity were mostly attributed to newly produced T cells. In some patients, the high TCRbeta diversity seen at day 60 was put down to recipient T cells and intrathymic progenitors that had survived conditioning. About two months after transplant, the apparently early recovery of alphabetaT-cell counts reportedly depended on just several hundred clones that had expanded rapidly and came from non-depleted graft cells.

From the germline V gene, CDR1 is SGHRS and CDR2 is YFSETQ. The germline ends are 9 bases apart after V is trimmed by 1 base and J by 1 base. Including the terminal cysteine and phenylalanine, the CDR3 comprises 14 residues. Only the CDR3 part of the read is kept: 42 bases, read in frame from the first base. The method was PCR. The listed sequencing device is Illumina HiSeq 2500. TCR library preparation used molecular barcoding, with unique molecular identifiers applied to normalize quantification of the TCRbeta repertoire. TCRdb trimmed the raw reads at Q25, called clones with MiXCR and kept productive beta chains. Each record represents a unique CDR3 protein, reported with the most common genes and DNA among its rows. The sample records 90,000 to 150,000 distinct CDR3 sequences, more than 20% of which are singletons. The ten largest clones represent under 12% of the sample. Read against the paper, the sample's treatment or condition label means: allogeneic hematopoietic cell transplantation with graft depleted of TCRalphabeta T cells and CD19 B cells. TCRalphabeta/CD19-depleted allogeneic hematopoietic cell grafts were given to the transplant recipients, all of whom were children.

Turning to this clonotype: What this receptor recognizes is not known. No base qualities exist here, and no much larger clone lies one base off it.

The TCR sequence derives from a male patient aged 2 to 10 who had a stem cell transplant for chronic granulomatous disease, so the T cells may come from the graft donor. The chain is made from TRBV5-1 and TRBJ2-7; the D segment is perhaps TRBD1 or TRBD2, each sharing 5 matched bases. The source material was PBMCs, mostly from graft donor cells, sampled 180 days after TCRalphabeta/CD19-depleted stem cell transplant. The CDR3 protein sequence reads: CASSLYRTSYEQYF. The base sequence is TGCGCCAGCAGCTTGTACAGGACTTCCTACGAGCAGTACTTC.